This passage covers 13 T cell receptor beta chains from one sample sequenced in a study of blood T cells in healthy people across ages. Primers used in a second PCR of roughly 6 to 11 cycles were a sample-barcoded 5' primer and a J-beta primer mix. TCRdb itself ran the 5' RACE reads through MiXCR, one entry per CDR3 protein. Of about 280,000 distinct CDR3 sequences listed, roughly 29% were seen once; the top ten hold 29%. The sample comprised blood. These receptors all stem from a woman aged 70 to 79 in good health.

This sequence joins TRBV28 and TRBJ2-3; possibly TRBD2 for D (6 bases). Germline CDR1 MDHEN, CDR2 SYDVKM. Trimming left V 7 bases short and J 1 base short, with 12 bases between. CDR3 length: 14 residues. CDR3 in amino acids: CASTGADRTDTQYF. In DNA, the CDR3 is TGTGCCAGCACGGGAGCGGATCGCACAGATACGCAGTATTTT.

This clonotype was detected only a few times. The chain has TRBV7-2 and TRBJ2-4; D might be TRBD2 (6 bases). The CDR3 totals 18 residues. Trimming took 4 bases from V and 0 from J, leaving 19 bases between them. Germline CDR1 is SGHTA and CDR2 is FQGNSA. The CDR3 sequence is CASSSGIEGGLAKNIQYF. Here the CDR3 DNA reads TGTGCCAGCAGCTCGGGGATAGAAGGAGGGCTAGCCAAAAACATTCAGTACTTC.

This chain uses TRBV6-2 or TRBV6-3 with TRBJ1-1; D is uncertain. This CDR3 comprises 13 residues. V lost 8 bases and J 10 bases, leaving 20 bases between the germline ends. The germline gives CDR1 MNHEY, CDR2 SVGEGT. In nucleotides, the CDR3 is TGTGCCAGCGCCACGACACCCGGAGTGAGAGCTTTCTTT. Its translation: CASATTPGVRAFF.

V usage is TRBV28 and J usage is TRBJ2-5, with a possible D match to TRBD2 (6 bases). V lost 5 bases, J lost 2 bases, and 15 bases lay in between. This CDR3 spans 15 amino acids. Germline CDR1 reads MDHEN; CDR2 reads SYDVKM. CDR3 in DNA: TGTGCCAGCAGTGGGCGGGAAGGTTTTCAAGAGACCCAGTACTTC. It translates to CASSGREGFQETQYF.

The rearrangement links TRBV6-2 or TRBV6-3 to TRBJ2-5; 10 nucleotides match TRBD2. The last part of the DNA fits TRBJ2-1 better; the J call may be wrong. Germline CDR1 MNHEY, CDR2 SVGEGT. The CDR3 has 15 amino acids. The CDR3 coding sequence is TGTGCCAGCAGCAGTCGGACTAGCGGCTACAATGAGCAGTTCTTC. Translation: CASSSRTSGYNEQFF.

In its sample, this clonotype was seen a few times. The V gene is TRBV28, the J gene TRBJ2-5; 14 bases map to TRBD2. The J call may be mistaken, given a closer DNA end match to TRBJ2-1. This CDR3 spans 16 amino acids. The germline gives CDR1 MDHEN, CDR2 SYDVKM. The chain's CDR3 is CASSTGLAGAKGEQFF. The CDR3, as DNA: TGTGCCAGCAGTACGGGACTAGCGGGAGCCAAGGGTGAGCAGTTCTTC.

For this clonotype: The CDR3 ends on some other residue instead of the conserved phenylalanine or tryptophan, so this is likely a read error. This sequence joins TRBV12-5 and TRBJ2-1; TRBD1 matches at 7 bases. The CDR3 has 16 residues. V shed 7 bases and J 0 bases; nucleotides not matched to a gene: 9. Germline lookup yields CDR1 LGHNT and CDR2 FRNRAP. In DNA form, the CDR3 reads TGTGCTAGTGCTATACAGGGGAGAAGCTCCTACAATGAGCAGTTCCTC. It translates to CASAIQGRSSYNEQFL.

This clonotype was counted at least ten times. This rearrangement joins TRBV5-1 to TRBJ2-5, with 8 nucleotides matching TRBD2. CDR1 and CDR2 (germline): SGHRS, YFSETQ. With 2 bases clipped from V and 5 bases from J, the junction kept 8 bases outside the gene matches. There are 15 residues in the CDR3. CDR3 DNA: TGCGCCAGCAGCTTCGTGGCAACTAGCGGTGAGACCCAGTACTTC. Translation gives CASSFVATSGETQYF.

This clonotype was observed many times. The rearrangement uses TRBV9 and TRBJ2-5, with D maybe TRBD1 (6 bases). Trimming removed 3 bases from V and 7 bases from J, with 16 bases in between. The CDR3 length is 14 residues. The germline V gene has CDR1 SGDLS and CDR2 YYNGEE. The CDR3 reads CASSATRGSGTQYF. DNA of the CDR3: TGTGCCAGCAGCGCTACAAGGGGGTCAGGGACCCAGTACTTC.

This clonotype has a handful of counts. It may be a read error: a sequence one base away is much more abundant. The chain carries TRBV7-9 and TRBJ2-5, with 8 bases aligning to TRBD2. The end of the DNA fits TRBJ2-1 better, so the J call may be wrong. Germline assignment: CDR1 SEHNR and CDR2 FQNEAQ (reference sequence). The CDR3 loop spans 18 amino acids. The CDR3 DNA reads as TGTGCTAGCAGCTTAGCTGGCAGCGGGAGTAAACCCTACAATGAGCAGTTCTTC. It encodes CASSLAGSGSKPYNEQFF.

This clonotype was seen a handful of times. V is TRBV12-3 or TRBV12-4 and J is TRBJ2-4; D is undetermined. Between the trimmed V and J ends, which lost 5 bases and 8 bases, there was a span of 10 bases. CDR3 length: 12 residues. In nucleotides, the CDR3 is TGTGCCAGCAGTCCCCGTGGAGACATTCAGTACTTC. This codes for CASSPRGDIQYF.

A few counts support this clonotype. This rearrangement joins TRBV7-6 to TRBJ2-3; unclear D gene. The V gene lost 0 bases and the J gene lost 6 bases, with 7 bases spanning the gap. Looked up from germline, CDR1 is SGHVS and CDR2 is FNYEAQ. The CDR3 has 13 residues. The CDR3 region is CASSLAGYDTQYF. The CDR3 DNA reads TGTGCCAGCAGCTTAGCGGGGTACGATACGCAGTATTTT.

This chain's CDR3 is CASSHPGHRPGETQYF. In DNA form, the CDR3 reads TGTGCCAGCAGCCATCCGGGACACCGACCTGGGGAGACCCAGTACTTC. V gene TRBV7-2 combines with J gene TRBJ2-5, with TRBD1 as a possible D gene (6 bases). Trimming pared 5 bases from V and 5 bases from J, leaving 21 bases between. Germline CDR1 reads SGHTA; CDR2 reads FQGNSA. The CDR3 spans 16 residues.